One T cell receptor beta chain is described in this entry. In its sample, this clonotype was seen many times. No cognate antigen has been identified for it. No qualities accompany the bases; no much larger clone lies one base away. The TCR beta CDR3 regions were amplified from RNA transcripts. For the first round of RT-PCR on the TCR CDR3, the HTBI primer set was used together with the Qiagen OneStep RT-PCR kit. Libraries were constructed in a second round of multiplex PCR, after which size selection and purification were carried out. Paired-end sequencing of the libraries was performed with 100 bp reads on an Illumina HiSeq2000. Turning to the authors' computational methods: SOAPnuke was used to process the raw data, removing reads that contained adapters or uncalled bases, had a mean Phred below 15, or lacked an exact match to the constant primer or identifier. COPE v1.2.5 was used to merge high-quality paired reads, and clonotypes were defined as unique nucleotide sequences. MiTCR v1.1 was used to align clonotypes to the IMGT TRBV, TRBD and TRBJ reference segments. Only V-J combinations with frequency above 0.0001, covering 99.2% of repertoires, were analysed. A TCS score was defined as the ratio between F50 (clonal expansion) and ExV (chaos), using BLOSUM62-based TCRdist between CDR3 peptides within each V-J. Welch's t-statistics and random forest reduced around 550 V-J features to some 14, which were used in a naive Bayes classifier (R e1071). The similarity between thyroid and blood repertoires was quantified using the Morisita-Horn index. TCRdb applied fastp at Q25 and MiXCR to the public reads, then kept only in-frame beta chains. Records with the same CDR3 protein are collapsed into one entry carrying the most frequent genes and DNA. TCRdb's processing, not the authors', yielded these V and J calls. In this sample the table shows approximately 700,000 distinct CDR3 sequences, about 45% of which occur a single time. Less than 9.5% of the sample rests with the top ten.

CDR1 LNHDA and CDR2 SQIVND are derived from the germline V gene (reference sequence). At the junction V is shortened by 6 bases and J by 7 bases, with 7 bases in between. The CDR3 goes from the cysteine to the phenylalanine over 12 residues. Just the 36-base CDR3 DNA is kept, in frame starting at base 1. The data originate from a study of T cells in Graves' hyperthyroidism and ophthalmopathy (dated by TCRdb to between 2017 and 2020). Concerning the study at large: To identify distinguishing TCR V-J signatures, a discovery cohort of around 100 patients was used, comprising fewer than 45 with Graves' ophthalmopathy and some 60 with stable Graves' hyperthyroidism. Prospective prediction of ophthalmopathy was tested in an independent validation cohort consisting of roughly 20 hyperthyroidism patients and more than 15 patients who later progressed to ophthalmopathy. The roughly 100 discovery patients were randomly divided into training and test sets at a 7:3 ratio. In addition, the study compared T-cell repertoires in thyroid tissue and in blood from six Graves' hyperthyroidism patients. After blood sampling, hyperthyroidism patients were treated with methimazole at a starting dose of 30 mg daily, and ophthalmopathy patients were treated with high-dose intravenous methylprednisolone. According to the paper, TCR Vbeta CDR3 sequencing was carried out on approximately 140 peripheral blood samples, which came from fewer than 50 ophthalmopathy, 70 to 80 hyperthyroidism and approximately 17 progressor patients.

What the study reported, not specific to this receptor: In validation, the model predicted progression to ophthalmopathy a median of around six months before onset, with roughly 68% sensitivity and 72.22% specificity. A model built on a 13 V-J signature distinguished ophthalmopathy from stable hyperthyroidism, reaching 87.88% sensitivity and under 84% specificity in cross-validation and 80%/75% in testing. No statistical method was used to set the sample size in advance, and investigators knew the group allocation. Most expanded thyroid clonotypes (frequency above 0.001) were also detected in blood, a finding suggesting that blood repertoires may reflect thyroid immune responses.

Exclusion was applied to patients with uncontrolled infections, other autoimmune diseases, pregnancy or lactation. Diagnoses relied on clinical symptoms, serum thyroxine and TRAb, thyroid ultrasound and orbital computed tomography. Trizol reagent was used to extract total RNA, and RNA quality was then checked on an Agilent 2100 Bioanalyzer. The receptor was isolated from an adult man with Graves' disease, either hyperthyroidism or ophthalmopathy (not recorded which). The chain links TRBV19 with TRBJ1-6; TRBD1 is possibly the D segment (5 matching bases). Sequencing used peripheral blood or thyroid tissue (not recorded which). The CDR3 loop reads CASRRGNSPLHF. In nucleotide form, the sequence is TGTGCCAGTAGAAGGGGAAATTCACCCCTCCACTTT.